The sequence of this TCR beta chain was determined in a study of graft-versus-host responses after intestinal transplantation. Study outcomes and limitations: Those patients showing graft-donor T cell macrochimerism displayed high graft-versus-host to host-versus-graft clonal ratios in allografts.

Of note for this clone: The antigen is not known.

The CDR3 is 17 residues long. CDR1 LNHDA and CDR2 SQIVND come from the germline V gene (reference sequence). With V trimmed by 4 bases and J by 4 bases, 13 bases remained unmatched. Sequencing was performed with immunoSEQ multiplex PCR; in TCRdb, only in-frame clones are kept and a portion is missing. The repertoire consists of around 120,000 clones, with around 95% occurring once and the leading ten covering under 3.5%. The receptor's source is a human donor who received an intestinal transplant. The rearrangement joins TRBV19 to TRBJ2-1; 7 bases align to TRBD1. The sequenced sample was unstimulated CD8+ T cells sorted from spleen or lymph node cells, obtained before intestinal transplant. CDR3 sequence: CASSKGQDESAYNEQFF. Here the CDR3 DNA reads TGTGCCAGTAGTAAAGGACAGGACGAGAGTGCGTACAATGAGCAGTTCTTC. Looking up the rest from reference TRBV19 and TRBJ2-1 gives the full variable domain: DGGITQSPKYLFRKEGQNVTLSCEQNLNHDAMYWYRQDPGQGLRLIYYSQIVNDFQKGDIAEGYSVSREKKESFPLTVTSAQKNPTAFYLCASSKGQDESAYNEQFFGPGTRLTVL.